A single sample gave rise to the 8 T cell receptor beta chains below, sequenced in a study of blood T cell repertoires in COVID-19. Sequenced by immunoSEQ multiplex PCR; TCRdb stores in-frame clones only, minus some. Among about 190,000 clones listed, about 85% were seen once. What was sequenced was peripheral blood. These receptors all stem from a man between 60 and 75 years old with active or convalescent COVID-19.

CDR3 residues: CASLREGRETGELFF. The CDR3 region has the DNA TGTGCCAGCCTCCGGGAGGGCCGAGAGACCGGGGAGCTGTTTTTT. V gene TRBV7-9 combines with J gene TRBJ2-2, with TRBD2 matching over 8 bases. With 8 bases clipped from V and 5 bases from J, the junction kept 10 bases outside the gene matches. CDR1 and CDR2 from the germline V gene are SEHNR and FQNEAQ (reference sequence). The CDR3 has 15 residues.

The rearrangement links TRBV7-3 to TRBJ2-1, with a possible D match to TRBD1 (5 bases). This CDR3 has 15 residues. Per germline, CDR1 SGHTA and CDR2 FQGTGA. Deletions cut 5 bases from V and 6 bases from J, with 17 bases between. In nucleotides, the CDR3 is TGTGCCAGCAGCCGGAATCCAGGGAACCCCAATGAGCAGTTCTTC. It codes for CASSRNPGNPNEQFF.

The chain joins TRBV18 to TRBJ1-1, with TRBD1 matching 8 bases. From germline, CDR1 is KGHSH and CDR2 LQKENI. The J segment lost 1 base and the V segment lost 8 bases, leaving 3 bases of the junction unmatched. This CDR3 has 13 residues. CDR3 protein: CASAGQENTEAFF. Written as DNA, the CDR3 is TGTGCCAGCGCGGGACAGGAGAACACTGAAGCTTTCTTT.

V gene TRBV7-6 combines with J gene TRBJ2-2; D ambiguous. CDR1 SGHVS and CDR2 FNYEAQ come from the germline V gene. This CDR3 region has 15 residues. Trimming left V 2 bases short and J 7 bases short, with 14 bases between. Here the CDR3 DNA reads TGTGCCAGCAGCTTATCGACCCCTGGGCACGGGGAGCTGTTTTTT. Amino acid sequence: CASSLSTPGHGELFF.

This chain links TRBV6-5 with TRBJ2-7; tentatively, D is TRBD1 (7 bases). The V end was cut by 10 bases, the J end by 2 bases, with 18 bases between. The CDR3 sequence is 14 residues long. The V gene's germline CDR1 is MNHEY and CDR2 SVGAGI. CDR3 sequence reads: CATKPGGGTYEQYF. The CDR3 bases are TGTGCCACTAAACCAGGGGGAGGTACCTACGAGCAGTACTTC.

For the CDR3, the DNA is TGCGCCAGCAGGGGGGGACTCAACACTGAAGCTTTCTTT. Translating it yields CASRGGLNTEAFF. This chain connects TRBV5-1 to TRBJ1-1; D is perhaps TRBD1 (5 bases). Trimming stripped 5 bases from V and 2 bases from J, with 10 bases between. CDR1 is SGHRS, CDR2 YFSETQ, per germline. This CDR3 has 13 residues.

V gene TRBV7-2 combines with J gene TRBJ2-5; 10 bases line up with TRBD2. The CDR3 runs 14 residues. Germline V gene sequence: CDR1 SGHTA, CDR2 FQGNSA. J lost 4 bases, V lost 7 bases, and 6 bases had no gene match. The CDR3 DNA is TGTGCCAGCAACCAGCGGGGGGGGAGAGAGACCCAGTACTTC. This encodes CASNQRGGRETQYF.

The chain recombines TRBV24-1 with TRBJ2-1, with 7 positions matching TRBD1. CDR1 and CDR2 (germline): KGHDR, SFDVKD. Trimming took 11 bases from V and 6 from J; bases not matched to a gene: 9. The CDR3 contains 13 residues. CDR3 loop: CAIRQGSSNEQFF. The CDR3, as DNA: TGTGCCATTCGACAGGGCTCTTCCAATGAGCAGTTCTTC.